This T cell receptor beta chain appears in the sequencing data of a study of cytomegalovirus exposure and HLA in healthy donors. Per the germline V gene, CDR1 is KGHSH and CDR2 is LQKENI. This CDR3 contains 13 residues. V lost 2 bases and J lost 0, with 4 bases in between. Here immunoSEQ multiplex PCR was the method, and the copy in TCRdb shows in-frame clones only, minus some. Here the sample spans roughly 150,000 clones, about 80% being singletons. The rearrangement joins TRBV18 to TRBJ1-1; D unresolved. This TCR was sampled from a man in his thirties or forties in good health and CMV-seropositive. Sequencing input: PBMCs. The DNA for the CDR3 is TGTGCCAGCTCACCAGTCATGAACACTGAAGCTTTCTTT. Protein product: CASSPVMNTEAFF.